These T cell receptor beta chains were read from a single sample in a study of cytomegalovirus exposure and HLA in healthy donors. Using immunoSEQ multiplex PCR, the repertoire was profiled, and TCRdb retains in-frame clones only, with some absent. This sample has tens of thousands of clones, with 70% to 85% found just once. Sequences were obtained from PBMCs. The receptors shown here come from a woman aged 50 to 60 in good health and CMV-seropositive. The CDR3 runs from the conserved cysteine through the conserved F or W. The D gene is left open where the match is weak. Size is stated for part of the rows, as once, few or many counts, or as a class when the clone is expanded.

d_gene | abundance | j_gene | v_gene | CDR3aa | CDR3nt
TRBD2 | . | TRBJ2-1 | TRBV6-5 | CASRASGGNYNEQFF | TGTGCCAGCAGAGCTAGCGGGGGAAATTACAATGAGCAGTTCTTC
. | . | TRBJ1-5 | TRBV30 | CAWRPGEAFNQPQHF | TGTGCCTGGAGGCCGGGGGAGGCCTTTAATCAGCCCCAGCATTTT
. | few | TRBJ2-4 | TRBV6-1 | CASSFGGFGKNIQYF | TGTGCCAGCAGCTTCGGAGGGTTTGGCAAAAACATTCAGTACTTC
. | few | TRBJ2-5 | TRBV25-1 | CASSGAVGREETQYF | TGTGCCAGCAGTGGTGCAGTCGGGCGGGAAGAGACCCAGTACTTC
. | . | TRBJ1-1 | TRBV7-9 | CASSLVAVSEAFF | TGTGCCAGCAGCTTAGTCGCAGTATCGGAAGCTTTCTTT
TRBD1 | . | TRBJ2-1 | TRBV29-1 | CSAKDRGYNNEQFF | TGCAGCGCTAAGGACAGGGGGTACAACAATGAGCAGTTCTTC
TRBD1 | . | TRBJ2-4 | TRBV6-1 | CASSELQGLAKNIQYF | TGTGCCAGCAGTGAATTACAGGGGCTAGCCAAAAACATTCAGTACTTC
TRBD2 | . | TRBJ2-7 | TRBV19 | CASSIAASGLYEQYF | TGTGCCAGTAGTATAGCAGCTAGCGGGTTATACGAGCAGTACTTC
TRBD2 | . | TRBJ2-1 | TRBV2 | CASNPHGGRANEQFF | TGTGCCAGCAATCCTCATGGGGGGAGGGCCAATGAGCAGTTCTTC
. | . | TRBJ2-7 | TRBV5-1 | CASSPAIQGWKYEQYF | TGCGCCAGCAGCCCCGCTATCCAGGGGTGGAAATACGAGCAGTACTTC
. | . | TRBJ2-3 | TRBV28 | CASSLSGAGTDTQYF | TGTGCCAGCAGTTTATCCGGCGCGGGCACAGATACGCAGTATTTT
. | once | TRBJ2-1 | TRBV5-1 | CASSFEGFANNEQFF | TGCGCCAGCAGCTTTGAGGGATTTGCGAATAATGAGCAGTTCTTC
TRBD1 | . | TRBJ2-7 | TRBV4-3 | CASSLGTGDMVQYF | TGCGCCAGCAGCCTAGGGACAGGGGATATGGTGCAGTACTTC
TRBD1 | . | TRBJ1-2 | TRBV6-5 | CASSHPGQGNYGYTF | TGTGCCAGCAGTCATCCGGGACAGGGTAACTATGGCTACACCTTC
. | once | TRBJ1-1 | TRBV19 | CASSRPGQPSNTEAFF | TGTGCCAGTAGTAGGCCGGGACAACCTTCGAACACTGAAGCTTTCTTT
. | . | TRBJ2-1 | TRBV7-3 | CASSLGANEQFF | TGTGCCAGCAGCTTAGGGGCTAATGAGCAGTTCTTC
TRBD1 | . | TRBJ2-5 | TRBV4-3 | CASSQGSGTVETQYF | TGCGCCAGCAGCCAAGGGTCGGGGACAGTAGAGACCCAGTACTTC
TRBD1 | few | TRBJ1-2 | TRBV5-4 | CASSSTTGDGYTF | TGTGCCAGCAGCTCAACTACAGGGGACGGCTACACCTTC
. | . | TRBJ2-2 | TRBV11-2 | CASSLAGSTGELFF | TGTGCCAGCAGCTTAGCGGGGAGCACCGGGGAGCTGTTTTTT
. | once | TRBJ1-5 | TRBV27 | CASSLRENQPQHF | TGTGCCAGCAGCCTACGGGAAAATCAGCCCCAGCATTTT
TRBD1 | few | TRBJ2-7 | TRBV4-1 | CASSQGGQGYEQYF | TGCGCCAGCAGCCAAGGGGGACAGGGCTACGAGCAGTACTTC
. | medium-sized | TRBJ2-5 | TRBV4-3 | CASSPRGRGGEETQYF | TGCGCCAGCAGCCCCAGGGGAAGGGGAGGGGAAGAGACCCAGTACTTC
. | . | TRBJ2-5 | TRBV18 | CASSPNKEQETQYF | TGTGCCAGCTCACCAAACAAGGAGCAAGAGACCCAGTACTTC
. | once | TRBJ1-1 | TRBV2 | CASTYEGNTEAFF | TGTGCCAGCACTTATGAGGGGAACACTGAAGCTTTCTTT
TRBD1 | . | TRBJ2-1 | TRBV30 | CAWIGRGLNKQFF | TGTGCCTGGATTGGCAGGGGGCTAAATAAGCAGTTCTTC
. | . | TRBJ2-4 | TRBV12-2 | CASRLYHRDWAKNIQYF | TGTGCAAGTCGCTTATACCACAGGGATTGGGCCAAAAACATTCAGTACTTC
. | . | TRBJ2-1 | TRBV28 | CASRSPLPGTYNEQFF | TGTGCCAGCAGGTCCCCCCTCCCCGGGACTTACAATGAGCAGTTCTTC
. | few | TRBJ1-4 | TRBV27 | CASRGQQYNEKLFF | TGTGCCAGCCGAGGGCAGCAGTACAATGAAAAACTGTTTTTT
. | . | TRBJ2-7 | TRBV5-5 | CASRMHDSGEQYF | TGTGCCAGCAGAATGCATGACAGTGGCGAGCAGTACTTC
TRBD1 | . | TRBJ1-1 | TRBV4-1 | CASSPQGARGTEAFF | TGCGCCAGCAGCCCTCAGGGGGCTCGGGGAACTGAAGCTTTCTTT
. | few | TRBJ2-6 | TRBV27 | CATRSRVKGSGANVLTF | TGTGCCACCAGGTCGAGGGTAAAGGGCTCTGGGGCCAACGTCCTGACTTTC
. | . | TRBJ2-7 | TRBV9 | CASSVGTGTYEQYF | TGTGCCAGCAGCGTCGGGACTGGAACCTACGAGCAGTACTTC
. | . | TRBJ1-4 | TRBV21-1 | CASSTRQCNEKLFF | TGTGCCAGCAGCACCCGACAGTGTAATGAAAAACTGTTTTTT
. | . | TRBJ1-1 | TRBV13 | CASSFEVNTEAFF | TGTGCCAGCAGCTTTGAGGTGAACACTGAAGCTTTCTTT
. | . | TRBJ1-2 | TRBV28 | CASSSGVGYTF | TGTGCCAGCAGTTCAGGGGTTGGCTACACCTTC
. | . | TRBJ1-2 | TRBV7-2 | CASSTRTAQKGYGYTF | TGTGCCAGCAGCACCAGGACAGCTCAAAAGGGCTATGGCTACACCTTC
. | few | TRBJ1-5 | TRBV18 | CASSPNPANQPQHF | TGTGCCAGCTCACCAAATCCCGCGAATCAGCCCCAGCATTTT